The 3 T cell receptor beta chains presented below share a single source sample, sequenced in a study of brain T cells in children with intractable seizures. The table came from immunoSEQ multiplex PCR; TCRdb's copy has only in-frame clones and leaves some out. The sample holds 110,000 or so clones, roughly 92% seen once. The material sequenced was peripheral blood, taken at surgery. The receptor source for this set is a boy younger than two with hemimegalencephaly and intractable seizures.

This clone was seen more than once but under ten times. The chain recombines TRBV27 with TRBJ2-7; TRBD2 agrees at 8 bases. Germline loops: CDR1 MNHEY, CDR2 SMNVEV (reference sequence). V lost 2 bases to trimming and J lost 3 bases; unmatched junction nucleotides: 6. This CDR3 spans 15 amino acids. The CDR3 spells CASSLAGGFYYEQYF. CDR3 sequence (DNA): TGTGCCAGCAGTTTAGCGGGAGGCTTCTACTACGAGCAGTACTTC.

The chain recombines TRBV6-1 with TRBJ2-1, with 12 nucleotides matching TRBD2. The CDR3 covers 14 residues. CDR1 is MNHNS, CDR2 SASEGT, per germline. Trimming took 6 bases from V and 10 from J; bases not matched to a gene: 7. This CDR3 reads CASSSGTSGSEQFF. In DNA form, the CDR3 reads TGTGCCAGCAGCTCCGGGACTAGCGGGTCCGAGCAGTTCTTC.

By sample fraction, this clone is medium-sized (0.01 to 0.1%). The chain links TRBV27 to TRBJ2-7, with 7 bases lining up with TRBD2. This CDR3 contains 17 residues. The V and J ends lost 6 bases and 0 bases, in that order; junction bases with no gene match: 14. Germline CDR1 reads MNHEY; CDR2 reads SMNVEV (reference sequence). CDR3 amino acids: CASSRYAGVSPSYEQYF. CDR3 sequence (DNA): TGTGCCAGCAGCCGCTACGCGGGGGTCTCTCCCTCCTACGAGCAGTACTTC.